The present T cell receptor (beta chain) was sequenced within a study of T cell repertoires in ileal Crohn's disease. The study's findings and limits: Clonal expansions were more frequent in active smokers than non-smokers at surgery.

Method: immunoSEQ multiplex PCR; TCRdb's copy keeps in-frame clones and lacks some. The sample lists 3,000 to 4,500 clones, under 75% seen once, with roughly 12% in the top ten. Trimming removed 7 bases from V and 5 bases from J; junction bases left unmatched: 8. The CDR3 runs to 14 residues. Looked up from germline, CDR1 is SGHRS and CDR2 is YFSETQ. The table lists this clone with a count of one. The antigen is not known. Source material: ileal tissue. The clonotype originates from an adult with Crohn's disease. The chain couples TRBV5-1 to TRBJ2-5; the match to TRBD2 covers 10 bases. CDR3 nucleotide sequence: TGCGCCAGCTCCGAGCGGGGGGGCGGGGAGACCCAGTACTTC. This gives the protein CASSERGGGETQYF.